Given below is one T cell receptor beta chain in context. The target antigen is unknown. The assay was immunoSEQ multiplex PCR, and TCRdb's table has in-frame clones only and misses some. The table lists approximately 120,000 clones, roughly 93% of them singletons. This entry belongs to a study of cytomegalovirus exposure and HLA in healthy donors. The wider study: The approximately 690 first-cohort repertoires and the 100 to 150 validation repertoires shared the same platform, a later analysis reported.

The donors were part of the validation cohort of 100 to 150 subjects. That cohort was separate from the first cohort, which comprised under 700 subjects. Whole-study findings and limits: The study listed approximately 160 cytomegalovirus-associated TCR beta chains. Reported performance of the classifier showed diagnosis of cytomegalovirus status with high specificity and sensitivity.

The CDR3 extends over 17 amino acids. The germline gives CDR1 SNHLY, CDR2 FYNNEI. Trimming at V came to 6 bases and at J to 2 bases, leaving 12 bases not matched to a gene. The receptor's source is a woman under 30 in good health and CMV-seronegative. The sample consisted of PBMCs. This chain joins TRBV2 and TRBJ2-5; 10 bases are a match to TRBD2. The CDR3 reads CASSPPSSGSWQETQYF. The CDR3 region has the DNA TGTGCCAGCAGCCCACCCTCTAGCGGGAGCTGGCAAGAGACCCAGTACTTC.